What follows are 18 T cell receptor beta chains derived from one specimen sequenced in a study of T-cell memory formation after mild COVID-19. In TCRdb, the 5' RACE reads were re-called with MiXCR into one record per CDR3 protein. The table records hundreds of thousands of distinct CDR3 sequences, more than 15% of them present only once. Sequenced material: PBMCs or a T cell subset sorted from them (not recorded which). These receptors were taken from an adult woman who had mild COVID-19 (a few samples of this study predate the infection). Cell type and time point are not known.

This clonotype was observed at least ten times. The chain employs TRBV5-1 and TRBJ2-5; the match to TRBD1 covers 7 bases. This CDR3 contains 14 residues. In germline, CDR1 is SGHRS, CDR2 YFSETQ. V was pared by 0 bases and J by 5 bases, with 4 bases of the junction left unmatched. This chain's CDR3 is CASSLALGQETQYF. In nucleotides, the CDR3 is TGCGCCAGCAGCTTGGCTTTGGGACAGGAGACCCAGTACTTC.

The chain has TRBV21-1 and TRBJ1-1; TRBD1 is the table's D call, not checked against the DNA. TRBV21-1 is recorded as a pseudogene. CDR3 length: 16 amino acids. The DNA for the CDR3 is TGTGCCAGCAGAAACCAGAGGACACGCCGGGGGACTGAAGCTTTCTTT. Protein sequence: CASRNQRTRRGTEAFF.

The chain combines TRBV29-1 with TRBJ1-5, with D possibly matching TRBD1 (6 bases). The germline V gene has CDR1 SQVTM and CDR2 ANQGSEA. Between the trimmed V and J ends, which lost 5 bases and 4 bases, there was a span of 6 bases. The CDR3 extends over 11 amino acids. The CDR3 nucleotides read TGCAGCGTTAGGGGGAATCAGCCCCAGCATTTT. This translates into CSVRGNQPQHF.

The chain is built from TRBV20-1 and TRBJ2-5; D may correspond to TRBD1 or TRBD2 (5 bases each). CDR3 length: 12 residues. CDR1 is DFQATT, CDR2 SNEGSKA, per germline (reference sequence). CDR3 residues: CSARGPQETQYF. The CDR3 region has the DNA TGCAGCGCCCGGGGCCCGCAGGAGACCCAGTACTTC.

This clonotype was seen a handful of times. The DNA for the CDR3 is TGTGCCAGCTTAGCGACGGAGTCCTACGAGCAGTACTTC. The encoded protein is CASLATESYEQYF. The J gene is TRBJ2-7, the V gene TRBV7-9; possible D gene TRBD2, 5 bases. The CDR3 length is 13 residues. V was pared by 8 bases and J by 1 base, with 12 bases between. Germline V CDR1 and CDR2: SEHNR, FQNEAQ (reference sequence).

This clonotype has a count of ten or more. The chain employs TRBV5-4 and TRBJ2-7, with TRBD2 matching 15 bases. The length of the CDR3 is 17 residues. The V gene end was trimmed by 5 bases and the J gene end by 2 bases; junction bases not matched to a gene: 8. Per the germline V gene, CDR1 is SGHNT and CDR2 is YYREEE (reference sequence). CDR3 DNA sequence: TGTGCCAGCAGTCCCGGGACTAGCGGGGGGCTTACCTACGAGCAGTACTTC. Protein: CASSPGTSGGLTYEQYF.

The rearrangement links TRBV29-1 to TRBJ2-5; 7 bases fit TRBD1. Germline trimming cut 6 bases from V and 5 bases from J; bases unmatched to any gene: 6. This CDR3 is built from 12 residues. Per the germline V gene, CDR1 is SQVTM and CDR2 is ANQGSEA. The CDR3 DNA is TGCAGCGTAAACAGGGGATCGGAGACCCAGTACTTC. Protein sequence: CSVNRGSETQYF.

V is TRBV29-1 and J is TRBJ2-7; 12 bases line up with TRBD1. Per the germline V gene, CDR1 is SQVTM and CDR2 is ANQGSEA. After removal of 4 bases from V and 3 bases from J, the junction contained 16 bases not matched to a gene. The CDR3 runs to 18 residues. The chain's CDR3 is CSVVSRDRGRLLDYEQYF. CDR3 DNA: TGCAGCGTTGTTTCTCGGGACAGGGGGCGATTATTAGACTACGAGCAGTACTTC.

The CDR3 DNA reads TGTGCCACCAGCCACAGGGTATACAATGAGCAGTTCTTC. This gives the protein CATSHRVYNEQFF. The rearrangement uses TRBV24-1 and TRBJ2-1, with D tentatively TRBD1 (6 bases). This CDR3 contains 13 residues. The ends were cut back, 7 bases at V and 4 bases at J, with 10 bases in the middle. Germline CDR1 reads KGHDR; CDR2 reads SFDVKD.

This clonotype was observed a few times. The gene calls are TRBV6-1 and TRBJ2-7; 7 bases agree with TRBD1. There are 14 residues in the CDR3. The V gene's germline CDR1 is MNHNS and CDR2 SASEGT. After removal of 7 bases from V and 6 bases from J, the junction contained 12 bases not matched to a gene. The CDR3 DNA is TGTGCCAGCATTCCGACAGGGACGTCGCGCGAGCAGTACTTC. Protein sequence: CASIPTGTSREQYF.

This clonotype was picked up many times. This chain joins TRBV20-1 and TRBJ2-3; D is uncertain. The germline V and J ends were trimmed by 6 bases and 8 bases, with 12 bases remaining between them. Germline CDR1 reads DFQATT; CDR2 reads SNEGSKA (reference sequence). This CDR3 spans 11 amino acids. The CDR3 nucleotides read TGCAGTGCCCCCCCCAGGTTTACGCAGTATTTT. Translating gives CSAPPRFTQYF.

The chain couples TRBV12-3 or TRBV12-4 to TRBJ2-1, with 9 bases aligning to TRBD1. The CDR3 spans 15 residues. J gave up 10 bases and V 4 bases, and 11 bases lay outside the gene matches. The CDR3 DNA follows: TGTGCCAGCAGTTATCGGACAGGGGAATTGGAGGAGCAGTTCTTC. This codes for CASSYRTGELEEQFF.

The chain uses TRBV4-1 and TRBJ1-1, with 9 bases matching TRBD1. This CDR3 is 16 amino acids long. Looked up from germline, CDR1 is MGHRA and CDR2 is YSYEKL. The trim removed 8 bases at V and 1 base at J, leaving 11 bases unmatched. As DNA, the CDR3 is TGCGCCAGCTGGACAGGGGTCCCCATTACGAACACTGAAGCTTTCTTT. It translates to CASWTGVPITNTEAFF.

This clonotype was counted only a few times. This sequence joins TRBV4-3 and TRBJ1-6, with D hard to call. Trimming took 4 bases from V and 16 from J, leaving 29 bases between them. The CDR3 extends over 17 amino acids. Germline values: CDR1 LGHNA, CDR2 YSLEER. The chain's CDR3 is CASSPSPAILIPIHLHF. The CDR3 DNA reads TGCGCCAGCAGCCCCTCGCCAGCCATCCTTATCCCCATCCATCTCCACTTT.

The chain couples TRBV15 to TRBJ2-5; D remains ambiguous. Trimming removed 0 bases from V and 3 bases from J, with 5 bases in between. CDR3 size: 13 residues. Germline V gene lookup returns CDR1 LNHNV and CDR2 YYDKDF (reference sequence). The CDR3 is CATSRDGKETQYF. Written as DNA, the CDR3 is TGTGCCACCAGCAGAGATGGAAAAGAGACCCAGTACTTC. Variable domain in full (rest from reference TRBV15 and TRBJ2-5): DAMVIQNPRYQVTQFGKPVTLSCSQTLNHNVMYWYQQKSSQAPKLLFHYYDKDFNNEADTPDNFQSRRPNTSFCFLDIRSPGLGDTAMYLCATSRDGKETQYFGPGTRLLVL.

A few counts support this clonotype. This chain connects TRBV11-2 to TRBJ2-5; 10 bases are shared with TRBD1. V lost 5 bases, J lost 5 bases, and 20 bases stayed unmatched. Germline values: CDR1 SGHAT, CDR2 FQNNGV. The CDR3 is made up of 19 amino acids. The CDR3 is CASSKRGGTGDEKLETQYF. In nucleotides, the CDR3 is TGTGCCAGCAGCAAAAGAGGTGGGACAGGGGACGAAAAGTTGGAGACCCAGTACTTC.

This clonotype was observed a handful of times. The CDR3 nucleotides read TGCAGTGCGCGGGAGCAGGGCAGCTCCTACGAGCAGTACTTC. Protein: CSAREQGSSYEQYF. The chain joins TRBV20-1 to TRBJ2-7; 7 bases map to TRBD2. Trimming cost V 6 bases and J 0 bases; bases outside gene matches: 8. Germline CDR1 DFQATT, CDR2 SNEGSKA (reference sequence). CDR3 length: 14 amino acids.

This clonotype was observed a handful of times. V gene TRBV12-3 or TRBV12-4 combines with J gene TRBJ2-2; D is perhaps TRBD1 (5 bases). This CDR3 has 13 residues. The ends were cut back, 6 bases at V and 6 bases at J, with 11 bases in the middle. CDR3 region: CASSRETAGELFF. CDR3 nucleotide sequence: TGTGCCAGCAGCCGCGAGACAGCCGGGGAGCTGTTTTTT.